What follows describes a single T cell receptor beta chain. The source of the sample is a study of human T cells and chemical hapten exposure. Time point indicated: patch test 3, about 24 weeks after DPC sensitization. Treatment here: therapeutic diphenylcyclopropenone sensitization with weekly scalp DPC. As processed by the authors: Per sample, the median was 95,638 TCRs, with values from around 24,000 to 710,000. TCRdb ran MiXCR on the RACE reads and lists one entry per CDR3 protein. The V and J calls and clone size come from TCRdb's table, not from the authors' own analysis. The sample has about 160,000 distinct CDR3 sequences; 28% are singletons. The material sequenced was whole blood, taken in connection with sensitization to the hapten diphenylcyclopropenone (DPC). This clonotype originated in a woman aged 18-29 years with alopecia areata. Some clones in this sample may be carry-over from other donors' samples.

The CDR3 loop reads CSLKMGRKLAGAREQFF. DNA for the CDR3: TGCAGTCTCAAGATGGGGCGTAAGCTAGCGGGAGCTCGTGAGCAGTTCTTC. The chain carries TRBV20-1 and TRBJ2-1, with 10 bases that match TRBD2. CDR3 length: 17 amino acids. V lost 8 bases, J lost 9 bases, and 22 bases stayed unmatched. CDR1 is DFQATT, CDR2 SNEGSKA, per germline (reference sequence).